The clone carrying this TCR beta chain was recorded at least ten times. This sample was taken from a study of T cells in Graves' hyperthyroidism and ophthalmopathy. TCR beta CDR3 sequences were amplified from RNA transcripts. A first-round RT-PCR of the TCR CDR3 used the HTBI primer set. From the multiplex PCR reads, TCRdb called clonotypes with MiXCR, one entry per CDR3 protein. The table lists about 210,000 distinct CDR3 sequences, more than 15% of them singletons, with approximately 50% in the top ten. Trimming stripped 4 bases from V and 0 bases from J, with 7 bases between. Germline CDR1 is MDHEN and CDR2 is SYDVKM. CDR3 length: 14 amino acids.

The chain joins TRBV28 to TRBJ1-5; D not certain. What was sequenced was blood. This TCR derives from a man aged 50-59 years with Graves' hyperthyroidism. CDR3 sequence: CASSSTISNQPQHF. In DNA, the CDR3 is TGTGCCAGCAGTTCCACCATTAGCAATCAGCCCCAGCATTTT.